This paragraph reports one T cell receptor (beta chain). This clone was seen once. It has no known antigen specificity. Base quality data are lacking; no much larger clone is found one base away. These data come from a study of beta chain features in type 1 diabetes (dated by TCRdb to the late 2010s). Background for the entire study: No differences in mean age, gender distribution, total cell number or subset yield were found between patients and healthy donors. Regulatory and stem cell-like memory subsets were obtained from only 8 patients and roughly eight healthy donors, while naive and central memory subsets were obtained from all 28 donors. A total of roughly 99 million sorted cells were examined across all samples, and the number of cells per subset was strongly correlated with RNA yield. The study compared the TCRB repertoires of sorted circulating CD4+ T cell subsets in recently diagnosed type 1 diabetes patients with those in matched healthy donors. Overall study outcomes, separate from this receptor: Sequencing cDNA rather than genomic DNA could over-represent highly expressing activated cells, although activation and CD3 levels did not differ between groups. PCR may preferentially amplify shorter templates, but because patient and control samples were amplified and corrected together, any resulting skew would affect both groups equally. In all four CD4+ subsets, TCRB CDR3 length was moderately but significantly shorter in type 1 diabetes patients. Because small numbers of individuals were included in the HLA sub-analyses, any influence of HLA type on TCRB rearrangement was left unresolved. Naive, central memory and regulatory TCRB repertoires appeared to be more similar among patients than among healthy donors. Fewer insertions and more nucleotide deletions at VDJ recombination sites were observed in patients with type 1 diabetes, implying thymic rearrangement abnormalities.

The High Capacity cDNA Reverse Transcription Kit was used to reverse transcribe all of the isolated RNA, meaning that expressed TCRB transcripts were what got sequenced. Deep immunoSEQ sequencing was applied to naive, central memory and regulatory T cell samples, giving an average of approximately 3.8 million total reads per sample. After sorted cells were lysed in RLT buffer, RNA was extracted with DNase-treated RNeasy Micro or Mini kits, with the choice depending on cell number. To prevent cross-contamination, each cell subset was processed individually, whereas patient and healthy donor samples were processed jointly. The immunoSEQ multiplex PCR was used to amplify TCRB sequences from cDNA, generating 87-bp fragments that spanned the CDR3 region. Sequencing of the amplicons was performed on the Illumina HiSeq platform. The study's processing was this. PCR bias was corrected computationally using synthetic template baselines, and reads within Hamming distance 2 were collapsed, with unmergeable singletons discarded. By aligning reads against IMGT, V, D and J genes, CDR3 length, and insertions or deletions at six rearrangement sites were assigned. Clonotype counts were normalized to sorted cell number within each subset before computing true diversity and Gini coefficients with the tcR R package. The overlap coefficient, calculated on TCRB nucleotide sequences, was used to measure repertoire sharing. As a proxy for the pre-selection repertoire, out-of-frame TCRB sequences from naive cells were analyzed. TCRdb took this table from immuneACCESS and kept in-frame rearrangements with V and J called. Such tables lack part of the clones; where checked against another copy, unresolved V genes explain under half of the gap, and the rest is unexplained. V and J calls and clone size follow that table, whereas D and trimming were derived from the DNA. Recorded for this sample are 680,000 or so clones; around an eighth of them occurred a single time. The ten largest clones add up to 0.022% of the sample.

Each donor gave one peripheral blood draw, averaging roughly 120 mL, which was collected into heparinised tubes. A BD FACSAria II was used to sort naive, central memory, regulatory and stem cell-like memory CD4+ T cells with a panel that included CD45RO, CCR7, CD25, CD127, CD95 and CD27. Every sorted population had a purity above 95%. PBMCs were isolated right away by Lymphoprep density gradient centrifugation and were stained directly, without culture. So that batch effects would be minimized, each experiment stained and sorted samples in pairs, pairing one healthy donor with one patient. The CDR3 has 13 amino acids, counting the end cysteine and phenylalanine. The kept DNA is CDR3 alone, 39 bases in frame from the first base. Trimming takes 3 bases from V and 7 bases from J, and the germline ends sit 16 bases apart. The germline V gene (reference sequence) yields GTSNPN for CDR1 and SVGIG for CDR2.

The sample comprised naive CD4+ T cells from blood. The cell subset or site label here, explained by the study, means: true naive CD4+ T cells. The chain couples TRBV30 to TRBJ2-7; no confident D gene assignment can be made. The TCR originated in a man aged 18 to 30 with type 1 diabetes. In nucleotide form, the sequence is TGTGCCTGGAGGAATGTCGTCGTAGGTGAGCAGTACTTC. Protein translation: CAWRNVVVGEQYF.